This T cell receptor (beta chain) emerged from a study of beta chain features in type 1 diabetes. The authors reverse transcribed all of the isolated RNA, so sequencing captured expressed TCRB transcripts. The read count averaged about 3.6 million across naive, central memory and regulatory T cell samples. Assay: immunoSEQ multiplex PCR; the TCRdb copy retains only in-frame clones and omits some. The table includes 400,000 to 450,000 clones, about 15% detected once. This clone was picked up a small number of times. The antigen is undetermined. Study results and caveats: Using cDNA template may skew counts toward highly expressing activated cells.

The germline V gene encodes CDR1 MGHRA and CDR2 YSYEKL. The CDR3 has 14 amino acids. V was clipped by 2 bases and J by 5 bases, with 12 bases between them. The clonotype was recovered from a man aged 25-45 years in good health. The chain employs TRBV4-1 and TRBJ2-5; no clear D gene. The sequencing sample was made of naive CD4+ T cells from blood. Written as DNA, the CDR3 is TGCGCCAGCAGCCAATCCGACTCGGTGGAGACCCAGTACTTC. Amino acid sequence: CASSQSDSVETQYF.